The clone carrying this T cell receptor (beta chain) was counted a single time. This entry belongs to a study of shared clonotypes between healthy human individuals. Across the whole study: Donors had three CD4 naive, three CD4 memory, two CD8 naive and one CD8 memory plate apiece.

Profiling relied on immunoSEQ multiplex PCR, and the TCRdb table lists in-frame clones only, not all of them. The table shows 2,500,000 or so clones, with roughly 92% occurring only once. The sequencing sample was made of naive CD4+ T cells sorted from blood. The subset: CD45RA+ positively selected. The sequence derives from a man aged 18-30 years in good health.

This CDR3 is CASSSPGSPEAFF. DNA for the CDR3: TGTGCCAGCAGCTCTCCAGGGAGCCCTGAAGCTTTCTTT. This rearrangement joins TRBV5-4 to TRBJ1-1; possible D gene TRBD1, 5 bases. The CDR3 consists of 13 residues. Trimming removed 3 bases from V and 6 bases from J, with 12 bases in between. Looked up from germline, CDR1 is SGHNT and CDR2 is YYREEE (reference sequence). The entire variable domain, with the rest obtained from reference TRBV5-4 and TRBJ1-1, is as follows: ETGVTQSPTHLIKTRGQQVTLRCSSQSGHNTVSWYQQALGQGPQFIFQYYREEENGRGNFPPRFSGLQFPNYSSELNVNALELDDSALYLCASSSPGSPEAFFGQGTRLTVV.